The 5 T cell receptor beta chains presented below share a single source sample, sequenced in a study of molecular identifiers for immune sequencing clone quantification. One entry per CDR3 protein, called by TCRdb with MiXCR from the PCR reads. The sample contains about half a million distinct CDR3 sequences, about 20% of which appear only once. What was sequenced was naive CD8+ T cells from blood, with Jurkat cell RNA spiked in. Subset in this sample: FACS-sorted CD8+CD4-CCR7+CD45RA+ naive T cells. These receptors originate from a human donor in good health. Some libraries in this study had Jurkat cell RNA spiked in.

As concerns this clonotype: A much larger clone lies a single base off, so this may be a read error. The chain employs TRBV5-3 and TRBJ2-5; D remains unclear. TRBV5-3 is an open reading frame whose function is uncertain. The CDR3 covers 14 residues. The DNA for the CDR3 is TGTGCCAGCAGCTCCGGATCAGGCCAAGGGACCCAGTACTTC. Protein product: CASSSGSGQGTQYF.

On this clonotype: A read error may be the cause here, since a much bigger clone is one base away. V and J are TRBV12-3 or TRBV12-4 and TRBJ2-3; D is possibly TRBD2 (5 bases). The CDR3 runs 12 residues. CDR3 bases: TGTGCCAGCAGTTCGTCGAGGGATACGCGGTATTTT. The encoded protein is CASSSSRDTRYF.

The genes are TRBV7-8 and TRBJ2-3; 7 bases are shared with TRBD2. V gave up 5 bases and J gave up 3 bases; unmatched junction bases: 14. Looked up from germline, CDR1 is SGHVS and CDR2 is FQNEAQ. The CDR3 totals 17 residues. The CDR3 DNA reads as TGTGCCAGCAGCGGCGGGGGAGGGTTCGGGTGGACAGATACGCAGTATTTT. This gives the protein CASSGGGGFGWTDTQYF.

Only a few counts were recorded for this clonotype. The J gene is TRBJ2-7, the V gene TRBV28, with 13 bases fitting TRBD2. Per germline, CDR1 MDHEN and CDR2 SYDVKM. V shed 5 bases and J 7 bases; nucleotides not matched to a gene: 8. The CDR3 sequence is 15 residues long. CDR3 loop: CASSIGLAGVEEQYF. The DNA for the CDR3 is TGTGCCAGCAGTATCGGACTAGCGGGAGTTGAAGAGCAGTACTTC.

This clonotype was seen only a few times. CDR3 coding DNA: TGTGCCAGCAGTGAATCCCTTGGGAAACTTGGGGAAAAACTGTTTTTT. The encoded protein is CASSESLGKLGEKLFF. The V and J genes are TRBV6-1 and TRBJ1-4, with no clear D. Trimming removed 2 bases from V and 8 bases from J, with 18 bases in between. The CDR3 is made up of 16 amino acids. Germline CDR1 MNHNS, CDR2 SASEGT.